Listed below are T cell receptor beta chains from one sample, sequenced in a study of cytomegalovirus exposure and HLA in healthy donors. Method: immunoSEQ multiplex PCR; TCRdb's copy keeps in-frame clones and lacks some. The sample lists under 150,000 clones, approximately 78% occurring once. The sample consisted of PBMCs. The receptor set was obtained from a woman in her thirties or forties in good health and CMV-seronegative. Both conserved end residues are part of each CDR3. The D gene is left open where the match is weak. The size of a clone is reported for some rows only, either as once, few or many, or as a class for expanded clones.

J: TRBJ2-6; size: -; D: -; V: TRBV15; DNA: TGTGCCACCAGCAGAGATCAGGTTAACTCTGGGGCCAACGTCCTGACTTTC; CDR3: CATSRDQVNSGANVLTF
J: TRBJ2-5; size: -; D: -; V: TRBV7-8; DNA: TGTGCCAGCAGCCCTAGCTACCGGGGGTTCCAAGAGACCCAGTACTTC; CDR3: CASSPSYRGFQETQYF
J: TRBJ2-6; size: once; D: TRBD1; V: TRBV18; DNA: TGTGCCAGCTCACCACAGGGACAGGGATTATCGGTCGTCCTGACTTTC; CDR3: CASSPQGQGLSVVLTF
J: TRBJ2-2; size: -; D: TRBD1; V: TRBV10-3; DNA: TGTGCCATCGGGGGACAGGTGACTGGGGAGCTGTTTTTT; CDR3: CAIGGQVTGELFF
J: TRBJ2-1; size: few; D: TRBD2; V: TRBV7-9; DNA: TGTGCCAGCAGACCGGGACTAGCGGACAATGAGCAGTTCTTC; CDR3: CASRPGLADNEQFF
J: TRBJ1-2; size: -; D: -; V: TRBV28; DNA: TGTGCCAGTCGACAAAACCATGGCTACACCTTC; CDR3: CASRQNHGYTF
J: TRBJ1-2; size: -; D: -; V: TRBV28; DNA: TGTGCCAGCAGTTTCGGACATAGGGATGGCTACACCTTC; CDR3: CASSFGHRDGYTF
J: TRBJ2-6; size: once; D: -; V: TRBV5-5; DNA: TGTGCCAGCAGCTTTAATACGGTCAGGGATATCTCTGGGGCCAACGTCCTGACTTTC; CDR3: CASSFNTVRDISGANVLTF
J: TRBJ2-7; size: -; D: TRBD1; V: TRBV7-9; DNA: TGTTCCAGCAGCTTCGGCCGACAGGGGGTCTACGAGCAGTACTTC; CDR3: CSSSFGRQGVYEQYF
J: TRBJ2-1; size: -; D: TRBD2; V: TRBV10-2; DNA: TGCGCCAGCCGATGGCGGGAGAGCTCCTACAATGAGCAGTTCTTC; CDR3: CASRWRESSYNEQFF
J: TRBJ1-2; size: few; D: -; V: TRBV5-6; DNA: TGTGCCAGCAGCTTGGATGCGGGGGGCAGGGGCTACACCTTC; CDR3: CASSLDAGGRGYTF
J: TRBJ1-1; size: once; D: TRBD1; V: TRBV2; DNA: TGTGCCAGCAGGCCGAACCGGGACAGGGTCTTTTCCACTGAAGCTTTCTTT; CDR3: CASRPNRDRVFSTEAFF
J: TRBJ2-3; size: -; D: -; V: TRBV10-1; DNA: TGCGCCAGCAGTGAGGCGGGGACAGATACGCAGTATTTT; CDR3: CASSEAGTDTQYF
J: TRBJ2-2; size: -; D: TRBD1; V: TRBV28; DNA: TGTGCCAGCAGTCCCCGGGACAGGGGCCTGTTCGGGGAGCTGTTTTTT; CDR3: CASSPRDRGLFGELFF
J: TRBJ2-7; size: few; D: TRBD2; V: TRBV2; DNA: TGTGCCAGCAGTGTTTGGAGACTAGCGGAATACGAGCAGTACTTC; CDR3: CASSVWRLAEYEQYF
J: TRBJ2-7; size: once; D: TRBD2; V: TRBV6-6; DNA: TGTGCCAGCAGTCTTCTTAGCGGGAAAGGAGGCTACGAGCAGTACTTC; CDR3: CASSLLSGKGGYEQYF
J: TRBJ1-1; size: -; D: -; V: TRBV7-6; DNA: TGTGCCAGCAGCTCTCGCGGGGGGCAGAACACTGAAGCTTTCTTT; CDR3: CASSSRGGQNTEAFF
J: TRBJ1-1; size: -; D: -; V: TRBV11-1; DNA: TGTGCCAGCAGCTTAGGGCACACTGAAGCTTTCTTT; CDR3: CASSLGHTEAFF
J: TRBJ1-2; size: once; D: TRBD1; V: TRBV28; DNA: TGTGCCAGCAGCACAGGGGGCGTTGGGGGCTACACCTTC; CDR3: CASSTGGVGGYTF
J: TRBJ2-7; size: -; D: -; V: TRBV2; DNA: TGTGCCAGCAGTGAAGAGACCCAATGGAGCTCCTACGAGCAGTACTTC; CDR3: CASSEETQWSSYEQYF
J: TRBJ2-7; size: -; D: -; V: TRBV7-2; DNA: TGTGCCAGCAGCTTAGCGGTAGCCTCCTACGAGCAGTACTTC; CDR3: CASSLAVASYEQYF
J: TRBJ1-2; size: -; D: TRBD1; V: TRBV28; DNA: TGTGCCAGTTCCGGGACAGGGGGCTCTGAGGTCTATGGCTACACCTTC; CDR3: CASSGTGGSEVYGYTF
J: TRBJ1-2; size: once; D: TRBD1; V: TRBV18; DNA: TGTGCCAGCTCACCGGGACAGTATGGCTACACCTTC; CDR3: CASSPGQYGYTF
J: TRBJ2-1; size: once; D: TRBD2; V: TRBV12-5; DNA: TGTGCTAGTGGTTTGGGGACTAGCGGGAATCGTTACAATGAGCAGTTCTTC; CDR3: CASGLGTSGNRYNEQFF